Listed below are T cell receptor beta chains from one sample, sequenced in a study of cytomegalovirus exposure and HLA in healthy donors. Repertoires were generated with immunoSEQ multiplex PCR, while TCRdb's copy carries only in-frame clones and drops some. The table has 250,000 to 350,000 clones, roughly 80% seen once. Sequenced input: PBMCs. These receptors were collected from a girl aged 2 to 10 in good health and CMV-seronegative. Both conserved end residues are part of each CDR3. D genes are given only for firm matches. Only part of the rows carry a size: once, few, many, or a class if the clone is expanded.

d_gene,v_gene,abundance,j_gene,CDR3nt,CDR3aa
TRBD2,TRBV7-9,NA,TRBJ2-1,TGTGCCAGCAGCCACGGGACTAGCGGTTCCAATGAGCAGTTCTTC,CASSHGTSGSNEQFF
TRBD2,TRBV7-6,NA,TRBJ2-1,TGTGCCAGCGGCCTTGGGACTAGCGGCTTCAATGAGCAGTTCTTC,CASGLGTSGFNEQFF
NA,TRBV5-1,NA,TRBJ2-7,TGCGCCAGCAGCTTGGCACCTACCTACGAGCAGTACTTC,CASSLAPTYEQYF
TRBD1,TRBV15,NA,TRBJ1-4,TGTGCCACCAGCACGACAGGGAGGTCGACTAATGAAAAACTGTTTTTT,CATSTTGRSTNEKLFF
TRBD1,TRBV18,NA,TRBJ1-2,TGTGCCAGCTCACAAGACAGGGAAAACTATGGCTACACCTTC,CASSQDRENYGYTF
TRBD2,TRBV2,once,TRBJ2-3,TGTGCCAGTAGCGGGAGGATCACAGATACGCAGTATTTT,CASSGRITDTQYF
TRBD2,TRBV27,NA,TRBJ2-7,TGTGCCAGCAGTTTATCTCTAGCGGGCCCTACCTACGAGCAGTACTTC,CASSLSLAGPTYEQYF
NA,TRBV7-9,NA,TRBJ2-1,TGTGCCGGCGGTAGGTCTAAGAACAATGAGCAGTTCTTC,CAGGRSKNNEQFF
TRBD1,TRBV9,NA,TRBJ2-5,TGTGCCAGCAGCGTAGATCCCCACGGACAGGGGCTTTACCAAGAGACCCAGTACTTC,CASSVDPHGQGLYQETQYF
TRBD2,TRBV9,NA,TRBJ2-1,TGTGCCAGCAGCGAGACTAGCGGGAGTAGGAATGAGCAGTTCTTC,CASSETSGSRNEQFF
TRBD1,TRBV7-9,few,TRBJ1-1,TGTGCCAGCAGTGGGACAGGGTTCACTGAAGCTTTCTTT,CASSGTGFTEAFF
NA,TRBV7-9,NA,TRBJ1-6,TGTGCCAGCAGCTTAGTAGATTATGGTTCACCCCTCCACTTT,CASSLVDYGSPLHF
NA,TRBV5-1,NA,TRBJ1-2,TGCGCCAGCAGCACCCCCGAGTCCCCCTATGGCTACACCTTC,CASSTPESPYGYTF
TRBD2,TRBV4-2,NA,TRBJ2-3,TGTGCCAGCAGCCAAGAAGTGCTAGCGGGGGGGCAGTCCGGGGCAGATACGCAGTATTTT,CASSQEVLAGGQSGADTQYF
NA,TRBV19,NA,TRBJ1-4,TGTGCCAGTAGTACCCTCGGACAGATTTCAGAAAAACTGTTTTTT,CASSTLGQISEKLFF
NA,TRBV19,few,TRBJ1-2,TGTGCCAGTAGTATCGCCGACAGTTGGAATTTAGGGAACACCTTC,CASSIADSWNLGNTF
TRBD1,TRBV7-9,NA,TRBJ1-1,TGTGCCAGCAGCTCGGGACAGTTAGACACTGAAGCTTTCTTT,CASSSGQLDTEAFF
TRBD2,TRBV11-2,NA,TRBJ2-1,TGTGCCAGCAGCTTAGGAGACCTCGGGAGGGCCTTCTACAATGAGCAGTTCTTC,CASSLGDLGRAFYNEQFF
TRBD2,TRBV9,NA,TRBJ2-1,TGTGCCAGCAGCGTAGCAAGCGGGGAGTCCAATGAGCAGTTCTTC,CASSVASGESNEQFF
NA,TRBV28,NA,TRBJ2-3,TGTGCCAGCAGTTTCCGACAGGCCACAGATACGCAGTATTTT,CASSFRQATDTQYF
TRBD2,TRBV5-1,NA,TRBJ2-5,TGCGCCAGCAGCTTAACGGGGAGGGTCCAAGAGACCCAGTACTTC,CASSLTGRVQETQYF
TRBD2,TRBV19,once,TRBJ2-1,TGTGCCAGTAGTAAGGGACTAGCGGACCACTTCGATGAGCAGTTCTTC,CASSKGLADHFDEQFF
NA,TRBV7-9,NA,TRBJ2-7,TGTGCCAGCAGCCATCCCGACAGTAGCTACGAGCAGTACTTC,CASSHPDSSYEQYF
TRBD2,TRBV15,NA,TRBJ2-1,TGTGCCACCAGGGGGGAGACTAGCGGGGATTCTCTTTACAATGAGCAGTTCTTC,CATRGETSGDSLYNEQFF
NA,TRBV4-2,NA,TRBJ1-1,TGTGCCAGCAGCCAAGATCCAGGGAACACTGAAGCTTTCTTT,CASSQDPGNTEAFF
NA,TRBV2,NA,TRBJ2-7,TGTGCCAGCAGGGGGATGTACGGGCGGGGTAACCCTGGGGAGCAGTACTTC,CASRGMYGRGNPGEQYF
TRBD1,TRBV27,NA,TRBJ1-5,TGTGCCAGCAGAGGGACAGGGGGCGCGAATGGTCAGCCCCAGCATTTT,CASRGTGGANGQPQHF
NA,TRBV2,NA,TRBJ2-1,TGTGCCAGCAGTACAGGGTTATCCTACAATGAGCAGTTCTTC,CASSTGLSYNEQFF
NA,TRBV7-9,NA,TRBJ1-1,TGTGCCAGCAGCTTACAGGGGCCGAACACTGAAGCTTTCTTT,CASSLQGPNTEAFF
TRBD1,TRBV19,NA,TRBJ2-7,TGTGCCAGTAGTATACTCGGGACAGGGTTACGCGAGCAGTACTTC,CASSILGTGLREQYF
TRBD2,TRBV4-1,once,TRBJ2-7,TGCGCCAGCAGCCAAGATCTAGCGGGAGGGTACGAGCAGTACTTC,CASSQDLAGGYEQYF
TRBD1,TRBV5-4,NA,TRBJ1-1,TGTGCCAGCAGCCAAGGAGGGACAGGGGGGACTGAAGCTTTCTTT,CASSQGGTGGTEAFF
NA,TRBV18,NA,TRBJ1-2,TGTGCCAGCTCTCCTGACAGAGACTATGGCTACACCTTC,CASSPDRDYGYTF